This T cell receptor (beta chain) was recorded in a study of blood T cell repertoires in COVID-19. Looking at the study overall: In each case, the material was cDNA or gDNA derived from T cells, B-cell-depleted T cells, or PBMCs.

The method was immunoSEQ multiplex PCR; TCRdb's version includes in-frame clones alone and lacks a portion of them. The sample shows about 120,000 clones, roughly 89% of them seen only once. Sequenced material: peripheral blood. The TCR sequence derives from a human donor with acute or convalescent COVID-19. The donor label of this sample is uncertain.

The CDR3 sequence: CAWSTGGRSTGELFF. In nucleotides, the CDR3 is TGTGCCTGGAGTACAGGGGGCCGGAGCACCGGGGAGCTGTTTTTT. V and J are TRBV30 and TRBJ2-2; 9 positions agree with TRBD1. Germline-derived CDR1 and CDR2 are GTSNPN and SVGIG (reference sequence). The CDR3 spans 15 residues. J lost 4 bases, V lost 2 bases, and 5 bases had no gene match.